A single sample gave rise to the 25 T cell receptor beta chains below, sequenced in a study of Ad26.COV2.S vaccination and SARS-CoV-2 variants. The treatment denotes: 15 to 20 received Ad26.COV2.S at low or high dose, single or two shots; 5 received placebo; per-sample allocation not given. Sampling took place 63 days after the first vaccine or placebo injection. Method: immunoSEQ multiplex PCR; TCRdb's copy keeps in-frame clones and lacks some. Of hundreds of thousands of clones listed, 65% to 90% are singletons. Material: peripheral blood, obtained in a trial of Ad26.COV2.S vaccine versus placebo. All receptors come from a person between 18 and 65 years old who received the Ad26.COV2.S COVID-19 vaccine or a placebo.

The CDR3 DNA reads as TGTGCCAGCAGCCTTGACAGGGGGGACAGTTCACCCCTCCACTTT. It translates to CASSLDRGDSSPLHF. The chain couples TRBV3-1 (or the pseudogene TRBV3-2) to TRBJ1-6; TRBD1 agrees at 9 bases. CDR1 and CDR2 (germline): LGHDT, YNNKEL (reference sequence). The junction had 7 bases not matched to a gene; V was cut back by 4 bases and J by 9 bases. The CDR3 totals 15 residues.

The rearrangement joins TRBV19 to TRBJ1-1, with D possibly TRBD1 on 6 matching bases. This CDR3 spans 15 amino acids. Trimming cost V 0 bases and J 5 bases, with 13 bases left between them. Germline CDR1 is LNHDA and CDR2 is SQIVND (reference sequence). CDR3 nucleotide sequence: TGTGCCAGTAGTATAGATCTCGGGGGGCTGACTGAAGCTTTCTTT. It encodes CASSIDLGGLTEAFF.

The chain is built from TRBV14 and TRBJ1-2, with 7 nucleotides matching TRBD1. Germline assignment: CDR1 SGHDN and CDR2 FVKESK. The length of the CDR3 is 18 residues. J was trimmed by 4 bases and V by 1 base; bases with no gene match: 15. The CDR3 region is CASSQGGGRSDLSYGYTF. In nucleotides, the CDR3 is TGTGCCAGCAGCCAAGGAGGGGGCAGGTCCGACCTGAGCTATGGCTACACCTTC. Full variable domain (missing parts from reference TRBV14 and TRBJ1-2): EAGVTQFPSHSVIEKGQTVTLRCDPISGHDNLYWYRRVMGKEIKFLLHFVKESKQDESGMPNNRFLAERTGGTYSTLKVQPAELEDSGVYFCASSQGGGRSDLSYGYTFGSGTRLTVV.

The genes are TRBV11-2 and TRBJ1-4; D perhaps matches TRBD1 (5 bases). The CDR3 length is 14 residues. V was shortened by 1 base and J by 8 bases, with 11 bases between the two germline ends. Germline-derived CDR1 and CDR2 are SGHAT and FQNNGV. The CDR3, as DNA: TGTGCCAGCAGCTTAGGAGGGGTAGGAGAAAAACTGTTTTTT. It translates to CASSLGGVGEKLFF. The full variable domain, in which reference TRBV11-2 and TRBJ1-4 provide the parts outside the CDR3, is EAGVAQSPRYKIIEKRQSVAFWCNPISGHATLYWYQQILGQGPKLLIQFQNNGVVDDSQLPKDRFSAERLKGVDSTLKIQPAKLEDSAVYLCASSLGGVGEKLFFGSGTQLSVL.

The chain carries TRBV29-1 and TRBJ2-7, with D unresolved. Looked up from germline, CDR1 is SQVTM and CDR2 is ANQGSEA. V was clipped by 4 bases and J by 2 bases, with 12 bases between them. The CDR3 extends over 13 amino acids. The CDR3 protein is CSVVGRHTYEQYF. CDR3 nucleotides: TGCAGCGTTGTTGGGCGCCACACCTACGAGCAGTACTTC.

V usage is TRBV7-9 and J usage is TRBJ1-1; D might be TRBD1 (5 bases). CDR1 SEHNR and CDR2 FQNEAQ come from the germline V gene (reference sequence). Trimming cost V 1 base and J 3 bases, with 12 bases left between them. The CDR3 totals 15 residues. The CDR3 is CASSLGWGRYTEAFF. CDR3 in DNA: TGTGCCAGCAGCTTAGGTTGGGGACGGTACACTGAAGCTTTCTTT. The full variable domain, with the rest looked up from reference TRBV7-9 and TRBJ1-1, is DTGVSQNPRHKITKRGQNVTFRCDPISEHNRLYWYRQTLGQGPEFLTYFQNEAQLEKSRLLSDRFSAERPKGSFSTLEIQRTEQGDSAMYLCASSLGWGRYTEAFFGQGTRLTVV.

The CDR3 loop is CASRPSDGLLAYSPLHF. In DNA form, the CDR3 reads TGTGCCAGCAGGCCTTCCGACGGACTTCTTGCCTATTCACCCCTCCACTTT. The chain employs TRBV3-1 (or the pseudogene TRBV3-2) and TRBJ1-6; D is ambiguous. This CDR3 is built from 17 residues. Germline loops: CDR1 LGHDT, CDR2 YNNKEL (reference sequence). Trimming stripped 6 bases from V and 8 bases from J, with 23 bases between.

V gene TRBV5-4 combines with J gene TRBJ2-1; D remains ambiguous. The germline V gene has CDR1 SGHNT and CDR2 YYREEE (reference sequence). The CDR3 extends over 17 amino acids. V was pared by 4 bases and J by 6 bases, with 23 bases between. DNA for the CDR3: TGTGCCAGCAGCCCAGACTTAGGTTTAGCCTTGATCAATGAGCAGTTCTTC. It is translated as CASSPDLGLALINEQFF.

The V gene is TRBV2, the J gene TRBJ2-7; maybe TRBD1 (5 bases). Trimming pared 10 bases from V and 2 bases from J, leaving 15 bases between. The CDR3 consists of 13 residues. Looked up from germline, CDR1 is SNHLY and CDR2 is FYNNEI. The CDR3 sequence is CATLTVPTYEQYF. CDR3 DNA sequence: TGTGCCACCCTGACAGTTCCCACCTACGAGCAGTACTTC.

The genes are TRBV5-4 and TRBJ1-6; the match to TRBD1 covers 7 bases. The CDR3 spans 16 residues. The germline V gene encodes CDR1 SGHNT and CDR2 YYREEE (reference sequence). V was clipped by 0 bases and J by 6 bases; unmatched bases: 6. The DNA of the CDR3 is TGTGCCAGCAGCTTGGCGGGGACAGTCGGTAATTCACCCCTCCACTTT. Translation: CASSLAGTVGNSPLHF.

The gene calls are TRBV7-2 and TRBJ2-7; TRBD2 matches at 9 bases. V was pared by 7 bases and J by 3 bases, with 13 bases of the junction left unmatched. The CDR3 is made up of 16 amino acids. The germline V gene encodes CDR1 SGHTA and CDR2 FQGNSA. The CDR3 DNA is TGTGCCAGCAAAGATTCGGCGGGGGGGAGAAGCTACGAGCAGTACTTC. It yields the protein CASKDSAGGRSYEQYF.

The count of this clone is one. The chain uses TRBV28 and TRBJ2-7; no firm D call. The CDR3 is 12 amino acids. Trimming left V 10 bases short and J 4 bases short, with 14 bases between. Germline CDR1 is MDHEN and CDR2 is SYDVKM. This CDR3 is CATSDQTYEQYF. The CDR3 DNA sequence: TGTGCCACCTCGGACCAGACTTACGAGCAGTACTTC.

This chain links TRBV19 with TRBJ2-1; 11 bases map to TRBD2. CDR1 and CDR2 (germline): LNHDA, SQIVND (reference sequence). The CDR3 spans 16 residues. V trimming: 3 bases; J trimming: 4 bases; junction bases outside the gene matches: 5. The CDR3 is CASSIPGLADYNEQFF. The CDR3 DNA is TGTGCCAGTAGTATTCCGGGACTAGCGGATTACAATGAGCAGTTCTTC. Variable domain in full (rest from reference TRBV19 and TRBJ2-1): DGGITQSPKYLFRKEGQNVTLSCEQNLNHDAMYWYRQDPGQGLRLIYYSQIVNDFQKGDIAEGYSVSREKKESFPLTVTSAQKNPTAFYLCASSIPGLADYNEQFFGPGTRLTVL.

The rearrangement links TRBV29-1 to TRBJ2-1, with 8 bases aligning to TRBD2. The CDR3 spans 14 residues. J gave up 6 bases and V 5 bases, and 9 bases lay outside the gene matches. The germline V gene encodes CDR1 SQVTM and CDR2 ANQGSEA. As DNA, the CDR3 is TGCAGCGTTCATCCCGGGACTAGGGGCAATGAGCAGTTCTTC. Its protein is CSVHPGTRGNEQFF.

The rearrangement uses TRBV7-9 and TRBJ2-7; a possible D gene is TRBD1 (7 bases). The CDR3 length is 18 residues. In germline, CDR1 is SEHNR, CDR2 FQNEAQ (reference sequence). V lost 6 bases, J lost 4 bases, and 28 bases lay in between. Here the CDR3 DNA reads TGTGCCAGCAGTCGCCAGATCCCTAAAGCAGGGGGGCCGTACGAGCAGTACTTC. The encoded protein is CASSRQIPKAGGPYEQYF.

The genes are TRBV5-1 and TRBJ2-1, with TRBD2 identical over 11 bases. V lost 1 base and J lost 0; bases outside the gene matches: 18. Germline V gene lookup returns CDR1 SGHRS and CDR2 YFSETQ. The CDR3 consists of 22 residues. The CDR3 DNA follows: TGCGCCAGCAGCTTGCTTCTCGAAGGACTAGCGGGCCCCTGGAGCTCCTACAATGAGCAGTTCTTC. It encodes CASSLLLEGLAGPWSSYNEQFF.

This chain joins TRBV3-1 (or the pseudogene TRBV3-2) and TRBJ2-1, with TRBD2 matching 14 bases. Germline CDR1 LGHDT, CDR2 YNNKEL (reference sequence). The V gene end was trimmed by 1 base and the J gene end by 7 bases; junction bases not matched to a gene: 9. This CDR3 is 18 amino acids long. The CDR3 nucleotides read TGTGCCAGCAGCCAAGGTTTCGCCGGGACTAGCGGGAGAAATGAGCAGTTCTTC. Protein: CASSQGFAGTSGRNEQFF.

Worth noting for this clone: In the same sample, other DNA sequences code for this CDR3. The chain recombines TRBV7-2 with TRBJ1-1; D gene uncertain. CDR3 length equals 13 residues. Germline values: CDR1 SGHTA, CDR2 FQGNSA. Between the trimmed V and J ends, which lost 1 base and 1 base, there was a span of 4 bases. The CDR3 sequence: CASSLGQNTEAFF. CDR3 coding DNA: TGTGCCAGCAGCTTAGGGCAGAACACTGAAGCTTTCTTT. Supplemented by reference TRBV7-2 and TRBJ1-1, the full variable domain reads GAGVSQSPSNKVTEKGKDVELRCDPISGHTALYWYRQSLGQGLEFLIYFQGNSAPDKSGLPSDRFSAERTGGSVSTLTIQRTQQEDSAVYLCASSLGQNTEAFFGQGTRLTVV.

The gene calls are TRBV9 and TRBJ2-1, with TRBD2 matching over 8 bases. Per germline, CDR1 SGDLS and CDR2 YYNGEE. With V trimmed by 3 bases and J by 0 bases, 2 bases remained unmatched. The CDR3 has 15 residues. The chain's CDR3 is CASSGSGNSYNEQFF. The CDR3, as DNA: TGTGCCAGCAGCGGTAGCGGGAACTCCTACAATGAGCAGTTCTTC.

J is TRBJ2-7 and V is TRBV7-9; 8 bases are shared with TRBD1. The ends lost 5 bases at V and 3 bases at J; junction bases unmatched: 6. The CDR3 sequence is 14 residues long. Looked up from germline, CDR1 is SEHNR and CDR2 is FQNEAQ (reference sequence). DNA of the CDR3: TGTGCCAGCAGCCCGGGACAGGTTAACTACGAGCAGTACTTC. Amino acid sequence: CASSPGQVNYEQYF.

The chain is built from TRBV28 and TRBJ1-6; 9 bases line up with TRBD1. Germline CDR1 and CDR2: MDHEN and SYDVKM. The CDR3 totals 15 residues. Trimming took 4 bases from V and 8 from J; bases not matched to a gene: 6. CDR3 DNA: TGTGCCAGCAGTTCGGGACAGGGCGAGGATTCACCCCTCCACTTT. It codes for CASSSGQGEDSPLHF. The whole variable domain, filled in from reference TRBV28 and TRBJ1-6, reads DVKVTQSSRYLVKRTGEKVFLECVQDMDHENMFWYRQDPGLGLRLIYFSYDVKMKEKGDIPEGYSVSREKKERFSLILESASTNQTSMYLCASSSGQGEDSPLHFGNGTRLTVT.

For this clone: Other nucleotide sequences from this sample produce the same CDR3. The chain is built from TRBV4-3 and TRBJ1-5, with D perhaps TRBD1 (5 bases). The V gene's germline CDR1 is LGHNA and CDR2 YSLEER. Trimming stripped 0 bases from V and 2 bases from J, with 11 bases between. The CDR3 loop spans 16 amino acids. Here the CDR3 reads CASSQDLRGGNQPQHF. CDR3 sequence (DNA): TGCGCCAGCAGCCAAGATCTCCGGGGCGGCAATCAGCCCCAGCATTTT.

This chain connects TRBV30 to TRBJ2-2; 7 bases fit TRBD1. The germline gives CDR1 GTSNPN, CDR2 SVGIG (reference sequence). The length of the CDR3 is 14 residues. The J segment lost 0 bases and the V segment lost 4 bases, leaving 2 bases of the junction unmatched. The CDR3: CAWKQGPNTGELFF. As DNA, the CDR3 is TGTGCCTGGAAACAGGGGCCGAACACCGGGGAGCTGTTTTTT. Using reference TRBV30 and TRBJ2-2 for the parts outside the CDR3, the full variable domain is SQTIHQWPATLVQPVGSPLSLECTVEGTSNPNLYWYRQAAGRGLQLLFYSVGIGQISSEVPQNLSASRPQDRQFILSSKKLLLSDSGFYLCAWKQGPNTGELFFGEGSRLTVL.

The CDR3 DNA reads TGCAGTGCTAGTCGGGACAGGGGTGAAAAACTGTTTTTT. This translates into CSASRDRGEKLFF. The chain has TRBV20-1 and TRBJ1-4; 10 nucleotides align to TRBD1. The CDR3 spans 13 residues. V lost 3 bases to trimming and J lost 7 bases; unmatched junction nucleotides: 2. The germline V gene encodes CDR1 DFQATT and CDR2 SNEGSKA (reference sequence).

The rearrangement uses TRBV10-3 and TRBJ2-1; possible D gene TRBD1, 6 bases. This CDR3 region has 15 residues. With 2 bases removed from V and 6 bases from J, the gap between germline ends came to 14 bases. The germline V gene has CDR1 ENHRY and CDR2 SYGVKD. CDR3 sequence: CAISETGPGPNEQFF. The CDR3 DNA reads as TGTGCCATCAGTGAGACAGGGCCGGGTCCCAATGAGCAGTTCTTC.